This entry lists 28 T cell receptor beta chains sequenced from one sample in a study of T cell responses to AZD1222 COVID-19 vaccine. Assay: immunoSEQ multiplex PCR; the TCRdb copy retains only in-frame clones and omits some. The table records some 110,000 clones, 89% of them present only once. The sample here was peripheral blood, taken 28 days after the second AZD1222 dose. The receptors originated from an adult who received the AZD1222 COVID-19 vaccine.

The J gene is TRBJ1-1, the V gene TRBV28; 8 bases line up with TRBD1. The CDR3 has 14 amino acids. Germline lookup yields CDR1 MDHEN and CDR2 SYDVKM. The V and J ends lost 6 bases and 8 bases, in that order; junction bases with no gene match: 11. CDR3 region: CASRPSGGAAEAFF. CDR3 DNA sequence: TGTGCCAGCAGACCATCAGGGGGCGCAGCAGAAGCTTTCTTT.

The V call is TRBV6-5, the J call TRBJ1-6; TRBD1 matches 7 bases. V lost 6 bases and J lost 10; bases outside the gene matches: 3. This CDR3 is 12 amino acids long. Germline V CDR1 and CDR2: MNHEY, SVGAGI. The CDR3 loop is CASRQGDSPLHF. The CDR3 nucleotides read TGTGCCAGCAGGCAGGGGGACTCACCCCTCCACTTT.

The chain links TRBV7-9 to TRBJ2-1; D perhaps matches TRBD1 (6 bases). Trimming shortened V by 4 bases and J by 7 bases, and 14 bases separated the two germline ends. The CDR3 is 14 residues long. Germline V gene data show CDR1 as SEHNR and CDR2 as FQNEAQ (reference sequence). In nucleotides, the CDR3 is TGTGCCAGCAGCTCCCTCGGGACAATTAATGAGCAGTTCTTC. It is translated as CASSSLGTINEQFF.

V usage is TRBV25-1 and J usage is TRBJ1-2; D gene unclear. Germline CDR1 MGHDK, CDR2 SYGVNS. The CDR3 loop spans 12 amino acids. Deletions cut 5 bases from V and 4 bases from J, with 8 bases between. CDR3 amino acids: CASSLGSYGYTF. In DNA, the CDR3 is TGTGCCAGCAGTCTTGGCAGCTATGGCTACACCTTC.

V gene TRBV4-1 combines with J gene TRBJ2-7; no clear D. Germline CDR1 is MGHRA and CDR2 is YSYEKL. Trimming removed 0 bases from V and 2 bases from J, with 11 bases in between. CDR3 length: 15 amino acids. The DNA of the CDR3 is TGCGCCAGCAGCCAAGAGGTCCTGCTCACCTACGAGCAGTACTTC. Protein sequence: CASSQEVLLTYEQYF.

This chain joins TRBV6-5 and TRBJ2-6; D may match TRBD1 or TRBD2 (6 bases each). CDR1 and CDR2 from the germline V gene are MNHEY and SVGAGI. With 3 bases removed from V and 4 bases from J, the gap between germline ends came to 10 bases. The CDR3 consists of 15 residues. CDR3 DNA sequence: TGTGCCAGCAGTTATGGGGGGCAAGGGGCCAACGTCCTGACTTTC. This sequence encodes CASSYGGQGANVLTF.

This clone was counted only a few times. The CDR3 protein is CASSSLYQRGLGWAFF. The CDR3 DNA follows: TGTGCCAGCAGCTCCCTTTACCAACGAGGGCTAGGATGGGCTTTCTTT. The J gene is TRBJ1-1, the V gene TRBV7-9; D remains unclear. The germline V gene encodes CDR1 SEHNR and CDR2 FQNEAQ (reference sequence). There are 16 residues in the CDR3. V was trimmed by 4 bases and J by 11 bases, leaving 26 bases between them.

This clone has only one observation. This chain links TRBV7-9 with TRBJ2-5; TRBD1 is a possible D gene (5 bases). The V gene lost 3 bases and the J gene lost 3 bases, with 11 bases spanning the gap. CDR3 length equals 14 residues. Germline loops: CDR1 SEHNR, CDR2 FQNEAQ (reference sequence). The CDR3 loop reads CASSFGQDKETQYF. Written as DNA, the CDR3 is TGTGCCAGCAGCTTCGGCCAGGACAAAGAGACCCAGTACTTC. The variable domain in full, completed from reference TRBV7-9 and TRBJ2-5, reads DTGVSQNPRHKITKRGQNVTFRCDPISEHNRLYWYRQTLGQGPEFLTYFQNEAQLEKSRLLSDRFSAERPKGSFSTLEIQRTEQGDSAMYLCASSFGQDKETQYFGPGTRLLVL.

This clone appeared a few times. The chain combines TRBV7-3 with TRBJ2-1; 7 nucleotides match TRBD2. The germline V gene has CDR1 SGHTA and CDR2 FQGTGA. V lost 4 bases and J lost 7; bases outside the gene matches: 13. The CDR3 has 16 residues. CDR3 nucleotide sequence: TGTGCCAGCAGCTCATCCGGCGGACTAGGGGTGAATGAGCAGTTCTTC. Its protein product is CASSSSGGLGVNEQFF.

V is TRBV4-2 and J is TRBJ2-4; unclear D gene. The V end lost 4 bases, the J end lost 5 bases, and 12 bases lay between the germline ends. The germline gives CDR1 LGHNA, CDR2 YNFKEQ. The CDR3 is made up of 14 amino acids. CDR3 coding DNA: TGTGCCAGCAGCCGAATACAGTCCCAAAACATTCAGTACTTC. Translated, it gives CASSRIQSQNIQYF.

The V call is TRBV28, the J call TRBJ1-4; possibly TRBD1 for D (6 bases). Between the trimmed V and J ends, which lost 4 bases and 8 bases, there was a span of 14 bases. Germline CDR1 reads MDHEN; CDR2 reads SYDVKM. The CDR3 runs 14 residues. CDR3 sequence (DNA): TGTGCCAGCAGTTACGGGACAAAAGCCGAAAAACTGTTTTTT. Amino acid sequence: CASSYGTKAEKLFF.

J is TRBJ1-2 and V is TRBV18; perhaps TRBD1 as D (5 bases). CDR1 is KGHSH, CDR2 LQKENI, per germline. The CDR3 extends over 15 amino acids. The V end was cut by 6 bases, the J end by 0 bases, with 14 bases between. The CDR3 region has the DNA TGTGCCAGCTCCCCGTTGGAGGGGTCTAACTATGGCTACACCTTC. Residues: CASSPLEGSNYGYTF. Full variable domain (remainder filled in from reference TRBV18 and TRBJ1-2): NAGVMQNPRHLVRRRGQEARLRCSPMKGHSHVYWYRQLPEEGLKFMVYLQKENIIDESGMPKERFSAEFPKEGPSILRIQQVVRGDSAAYFCASSPLEGSNYGYTFGSGTRLTVV.

Only a few counts were recorded for this clone. The CDR3 bases are TGTGCCAGCAGCTCCGACATTAACTACGAGCAGTACTTC. This gives the protein CASSSDINYEQYF. The chain recombines TRBV7-9 with TRBJ2-7; D unresolved. This CDR3 spans 13 amino acids. V lost 4 bases to trimming and J lost 3 bases, with 10 bases between them. Germline values: CDR1 SEHNR, CDR2 FQNEAQ (reference sequence).

This sequence joins TRBV6-5 and TRBJ2-2; 8 nucleotides agree with TRBD1. The CDR3 contains 15 residues. The J segment lost 5 bases and the V segment lost 6 bases, leaving 8 bases of the junction unmatched. Per the germline V gene, CDR1 is MNHEY and CDR2 is SVGAGI. The CDR3 nucleotides read TGTGCCAGCAGCCGCGACAGGGGTTGGACCGGGGAGCTGTTTTTT. It codes for CASSRDRGWTGELFF.

The chain recombines TRBV5-1 with TRBJ1-1; D is uncertain. CDR1 and CDR2 (germline): SGHRS, YFSETQ. The CDR3 loop spans 14 amino acids. Trimming stripped 3 bases from V and 1 base from J, with 10 bases between. CDR3 sequence reads: CASSSGSGNTEAFF. Here the CDR3 DNA reads TGCGCCAGCAGCTCCGGGAGCGGGAACACTGAAGCTTTCTTT.

The V gene is TRBV4-3, the J gene TRBJ2-1; TRBD1 matches at 9 bases. Germline V gene lookup returns CDR1 LGHNA and CDR2 YSLEER. The CDR3 is 15 residues long. With 4 bases clipped from V and 7 bases from J, the junction kept 8 bases outside the gene matches. CDR3 nucleotide sequence: TGCGCCAGCAGCCCCTACCGGGACAGGGCTAATGAGCAGTTCTTC. Translated, it gives CASSPYRDRANEQFF.

The V and J genes are TRBV19 and TRBJ1-6, with 8 bases lining up with TRBD1. V shed 5 bases, J shed 10 bases, and the junction held 10 bases outside the gene matches. Germline V gives CDR1 LNHDA, CDR2 SQIVND (reference sequence). This CDR3 is 15 amino acids long. The CDR3 loop reads CASSPRTGSGSPLHF. In DNA, the CDR3 is TGTGCCAGTAGTCCGAGGACAGGGTCAGGCTCACCCCTCCACTTT.

This chain joins TRBV11-2 and TRBJ2-2; 11 nucleotides match TRBD2. V gave up 5 bases and J gave up 4 bases; unmatched junction bases: 6. The CDR3 sequence is 16 residues long. Germline loops: CDR1 SGHAT, CDR2 FQNNGV. The CDR3: CASSPLGTSGTGELFF. CDR3 bases: TGTGCCAGCAGCCCCCTCGGGACTAGCGGCACCGGGGAGCTGTTTTTT. The whole variable domain, filled in from reference TRBV11-2 and TRBJ2-2, reads EAGVAQSPRYKIIEKRQSVAFWCNPISGHATLYWYQQILGQGPKLLIQFQNNGVVDDSQLPKDRFSAERLKGVDSTLKIQPAKLEDSAVYLCASSPLGTSGTGELFFGEGSRLTVL.

This chain connects TRBV15 to TRBJ2-2; 7 bases match TRBD1. In germline, CDR1 is LNHNV, CDR2 YYDKDF (reference sequence). The CDR3 has 16 residues. J lost 0 bases, V lost 5 bases, and 6 bases had no gene match. The CDR3: CATSGDSSPNTGELFF. The CDR3 coding sequence is TGTGCCACCAGCGGGGACAGTAGCCCGAACACCGGGGAGCTGTTTTTT.

CDR3 protein: CASSQAGGSGELFF. In DNA, the CDR3 is TGTGCCAGCAGCCAGGCCGGGGGAAGCGGGGAGCTGTTTTTT. The chain uses TRBV3-1 (or the pseudogene TRBV3-2) and TRBJ2-2; possibly TRBD2 for D (6 bases). The germline V gene encodes CDR1 LGHDT and CDR2 YNNKEL (reference sequence). The CDR3 sequence is 14 residues long. Trimming cost V 3 bases and J 7 bases, with 12 bases left between them.

This chain uses TRBV6-5 with TRBJ2-7, with 8 bases fitting TRBD1. V shed 5 bases, J shed 2 bases, and the junction held 5 bases outside the gene matches. Looked up from germline, CDR1 is MNHEY and CDR2 is SVGAGI. The CDR3 totals 14 residues. The CDR3 nucleotides are TGTGCCAGCAGTCCGACAGGGGCGCCCTACGAGCAGTACTTC. This encodes CASSPTGAPYEQYF.

The J gene is TRBJ2-5, the V gene TRBV27; TRBD1 is a possible D gene (6 bases). The CDR3 has 14 residues. The germline gives CDR1 MNHEY, CDR2 SMNVEV (reference sequence). The germline V and J ends were trimmed by 6 bases and 1 base, with 12 bases remaining between them. CDR3 DNA sequence: TGTGCCAGCAGGCTACAGGGTAGCCAAGAGACCCAGTACTTC. This encodes CASRLQGSQETQYF.

This clone was recorded once. The rearrangement uses TRBV27 and TRBJ2-7; TRBD1 aligns across 8 bases. The germline V gene has CDR1 MNHEY and CDR2 SMNVEV (reference sequence). The CDR3 covers 12 residues. The V gene end was trimmed by 8 bases and the J gene end by 6 bases; junction bases not matched to a gene: 6. The CDR3 nucleotides read TGTGCCAGCGGACCACAGGGGGGCGAGCAGTACTTC. It encodes CASGPQGGEQYF.

The V gene is TRBV12-5, the J gene TRBJ2-3; D gene ambiguous. The CDR3 runs to 15 residues. Germline V gene data show CDR1 as LGHNT and CDR2 as FRNRAP. V lost 7 bases and J 6 bases, leaving 20 bases between the germline ends. In DNA, the CDR3 is TGTGCTAGTGCCACGGGCGGAGCCCCCGGCGATACGCAGTATTTT. Protein product: CASATGGAPGDTQYF.

This clone appeared a few times. The genes are TRBV3-1 (or the pseudogene TRBV3-2) and TRBJ2-1; 10 nucleotides line up with TRBD1. Trimming took 3 bases from V and 5 from J; bases not matched to a gene: 4. Germline assignment: CDR1 LGHDT and CDR2 YNNKEL (reference sequence). The CDR3 totals 15 residues. The CDR3 loop reads CASSQSGTGDNEQFF. CDR3 nucleotide sequence: TGTGCCAGCAGCCAGTCCGGGACAGGGGACAATGAGCAGTTCTTC.

The gene calls are TRBV6-4 and TRBJ2-1; D ambiguous. The germline V gene encodes CDR1 MRHNA and CDR2 SNTAGT. Between the trimmed V and J ends, which lost 5 bases and 5 bases, there was a span of 13 bases. The CDR3 loop spans 14 amino acids. CDR3 DNA: TGTGCCAGCAGTAGGAGACGGAAGAACAATGAGCAGTTCTTC. It is translated as CASSRRRKNNEQFF.

This chain links TRBV4-2 with TRBJ2-2, with 12 bases aligning to TRBD2. V gave up 1 base and J gave up 7 bases; unmatched junction bases: 4. From germline, CDR1 is LGHNA and CDR2 YNFKEQ. The CDR3 has 16 residues. CDR3 in amino acids: CASSQGTSGIGGELFF. The CDR3 nucleotides read TGTGCCAGCAGCCAAGGGACTAGCGGGATTGGCGGGGAGCTGTTTTTT.

The rearrangement joins TRBV27 to TRBJ2-7; 12 bases are shared with TRBD1. V was clipped by 4 bases and J by 5 bases; unmatched bases: 6. The germline V gene has CDR1 MNHEY and CDR2 SMNVEV (reference sequence). The CDR3 contains 15 residues. The CDR3 region has the DNA TGTGCCAGCAGTTCCCCGGGACAGGGGGCCCACGAGCAGTACTTC. Encoded protein: CASSSPGQGAHEQYF.